These 20 T cell receptor beta chains were sequenced from one sample in a study of T cell repertoires in cytomegalovirus infection. TCRdb independently ran MiXCR on the reads; one entry per CDR3 protein. The table records 130,000 or so distinct CDR3 sequences, about 6% of them present only once. The sequencing input was PBMCs. The origin of the receptors is a human donor in good health (CMV status not recorded). Some clones in this sample may be carry-over from other donors' samples.

There are many counts of this clonotype. The rearrangement links TRBV7-2 to TRBJ2-2, with TRBD1 matching over 7 bases. The CDR3 spans 15 residues. Germline loops: CDR1 SGHTA, CDR2 FQGNSA. J gave up 4 bases and V 4 bases, and 6 bases lay outside the gene matches. DNA of the CDR3: TGTGCCAGCAGCTCCACGCACAGGGGCACCGGGGAGCTGTTTTTT. Protein sequence: CASSSTHRGTGELFF.

This clonotype was seen many times. V and J are TRBV7-2 and TRBJ2-2, with TRBD1 as a possible D gene (6 bases). CDR1 is SGHTA, CDR2 FQGNSA, per germline. CDR3 size: 16 residues. Deletions cut 4 bases from V and 6 bases from J, with 18 bases between. CDR3 sequence: CASSYWGRGSSGELFF. The CDR3 DNA follows: TGTGCCAGCAGCTACTGGGGCAGGGGAAGCTCCGGGGAGCTGTTTTTT.

This clonotype has only a few counts. The chain employs TRBV28 and TRBJ2-2; no clear D. The V end lost 3 bases, the J end lost 0 bases, and 11 bases lay between the germline ends. This CDR3 is 16 amino acids long. Germline V gives CDR1 MDHEN, CDR2 SYDVKM. The CDR3: CASSLIRGPNTGELFF. CDR3 coding DNA: TGTGCCAGCAGTTTGATCAGAGGACCGAACACCGGGGAGCTGTTTTTT. Full variable domain (remainder filled in from reference TRBV28 and TRBJ2-2): DVKVTQSSRYLVKRTGEKVFLECVQDMDHENMFWYRQDPGLGLRLIYFSYDVKMKEKGDIPEGYSVSREKKERFSLILESASTNQTSMYLCASSLIRGPNTGELFFGEGSRLTVL.

This clonotype was picked up many times. V gene TRBV28 combines with J gene TRBJ2-3, with 16 bases that match TRBD2. The V gene end was trimmed by 6 bases and the J gene end by 6 bases; junction bases not matched to a gene: 6. The CDR3 loop spans 16 amino acids. Looked up from germline, CDR1 is MDHEN and CDR2 is SYDVKM. The CDR3 spells CASRYGTSGGEDTQYF. Written as DNA, the CDR3 is TGTGCCAGCAGATATGGGACTAGCGGGGGGGAGGATACGCAGTATTTT. The whole variable domain, filled in from reference TRBV28 and TRBJ2-3, reads DVKVTQSSRYLVKRTGEKVFLECVQDMDHENMFWYRQDPGLGLRLIYFSYDVKMKEKGDIPEGYSVSREKKERFSLILESASTNQTSMYLCASRYGTSGGEDTQYFGPGTRLTVL.

The chain combines TRBV27 with TRBJ1-2, with D unresolved. CDR1 MNHEY and CDR2 SMNVEV come from the germline V gene (reference sequence). Trimming took off 5 bases at V and 6 bases at J, with 19 bases between the two ends. The CDR3 is 15 amino acids. The chain's CDR3 is CASSLSHNHLNGYTF. The CDR3 nucleotides are TGTGCCAGCAGTCTCTCACATAACCATTTAAATGGCTACACCTTC.

This clonotype was seen many times. The chain is built from TRBV4-1 and TRBJ1-4; no clear D gene. Germline CDR1 is MGHRA and CDR2 is YSYEKL. This CDR3 region has 17 residues. The germline V and J ends were trimmed by 0 bases and 0 bases, with 11 bases remaining between them. The CDR3 bases are TGCGCCAGCAGCCAAGATAGAGGAACAACAACTAATGAAAAACTGTTTTTT. The encoded protein is CASSQDRGTTTNEKLFF.

In this sample, this clonotype turned up many times. The rearrangement uses TRBV7-2 and TRBJ2-5; D is possibly TRBD1 (5 bases). Germline CDR1 is SGHTA and CDR2 is FQGNSA. The CDR3 is made up of 12 amino acids. Trimming pared 2 bases from V and 10 bases from J, leaving 11 bases between. In DNA form, the CDR3 reads TGTGCCAGCAGCTTAAGGGGAAGGGTCCAGTACTTC. This codes for CASSLRGRVQYF.

V usage is TRBV7-2 and J usage is TRBJ2-3; 7 nucleotides line up with TRBD2. Trimming cost V 4 bases and J 5 bases; bases outside gene matches: 9. Germline CDR1 reads SGHTA; CDR2 reads FQGNSA. CDR3 length: 15 amino acids. CDR3 in DNA: TGTGCCAGCAGCTCCCTGGCGGGGGTACAAGATACGCAGTATTTT. It is translated as CASSSLAGVQDTQYF.

This clonotype was observed many times. The chain employs TRBV7-2 and TRBJ1-2; D may be TRBD1 (5 bases). CDR3 length: 16 residues. Trimming shortened V by 3 bases and J by 3 bases, and 17 bases separated the two germline ends. Germline assignment: CDR1 SGHTA and CDR2 FQGNSA. The CDR3 sequence: CASSFLGDSDYYGYTF. The CDR3 coding sequence is TGTGCCAGCAGCTTCTTAGGGGATTCGGATTACTATGGCTACACCTTC. Full variable domain (missing parts from reference TRBV7-2 and TRBJ1-2): GAGVSQSPSNKVTEKGKDVELRCDPISGHTALYWYRQSLGQGLEFLIYFQGNSAPDKSGLPSDRFSAERTGGSVSTLTIQRTQQEDSAVYLCASSFLGDSDYYGYTFGSGTRLTVV.

At least ten counts were recorded for this clonotype. J is TRBJ2-2 and V is TRBV20-1, with a tentative D call TRBD2 (6 bases). V gave up 4 bases and J gave up 5 bases, with 20 bases separating them. Germline assignment: CDR1 DFQATT and CDR2 SNEGSKA (reference sequence). The length of the CDR3 is 16 residues. The CDR3 DNA reads as TGCAGTGCTAAAGTAGTGGCGGGGCCGAGGACCGGGGAGCTGTTTTTT. It is translated as CSAKVVAGPRTGELFF.

The chain has TRBV14 and TRBJ1-2; D not resolved. Germline CDR1 is SGHDN and CDR2 is FVKESK. With 0 bases removed from V and 7 bases from J, the gap between germline ends came to 12 bases. The CDR3 runs 14 residues. The CDR3 sequence: CASSQDLRGVGYTF. The CDR3 DNA follows: TGTGCCAGCAGCCAAGATCTCCGGGGAGTTGGCTACACCTTC.

This chain uses TRBV5-6 with TRBJ1-1, with 7 bases matching TRBD1. Losses at the gene ends were 2 bases for V and 4 bases for J; bases not matched to a gene: 5. CDR3 length: 14 amino acids. Germline V gives CDR1 SGHDT, CDR2 YYEEEE. CDR3 in amino acids: CASSFSTGSTEAFF. CDR3 coding DNA: TGTGCCAGCAGCTTCTCGACAGGGTCCACTGAAGCTTTCTTT.

This clonotype was picked up one time. The chain carries TRBV7-9 and TRBJ2-5, with a weak D call TRBD1 (6 bases). The V end lost 4 bases, the J end lost 5 bases, and 11 bases lay between the germline ends. The CDR3 extends over 13 amino acids. The germline CDR1 and CDR2 sequences are SEHNR and FQNEAQ (reference sequence). This CDR3 reads CASSWDTGETQYF. The CDR3 DNA sequence: TGTGCCAGCAGCTGGGACACAGGGGAGACCCAGTACTTC.

This clonotype was counted many times. The chain has TRBV20-1 and TRBJ2-5, with D possibly matching TRBD2 (5 bases). The germline V gene encodes CDR1 DFQATT and CDR2 SNEGSKA (reference sequence). The length of the CDR3 is 16 residues. Trimming left V 6 bases short and J 4 bases short, with 24 bases between. CDR3 in DNA: TGCAGTGCCGGTAAAGACCCCCTAGCAGACGCAGAGACCCAGTACTTC. Its translation: CSAGKDPLADAETQYF.

The table lists this clonotype with many counts. The J gene is TRBJ1-1, the V gene TRBV18; D is perhaps TRBD1 (5 bases). The CDR3 contains 21 residues. V was cut by 8 bases and J by 2 bases, with 36 bases left in between. The germline V gene has CDR1 KGHSH and CDR2 LQKENI. The CDR3 reads CASKISGASEAVTGGNTEAFF. DNA of the CDR3: TGTGCCAGCAAGATTTCCGGGGCCTCCGAGGCGGTAACCGGGGGAAACACTGAAGCTTTCTTT.

Concerning this clonotype: No conserved phenylalanine or tryptophan is present at the end of the CDR3, so a read error is the likely explanation. The gene calls are TRBV20-1 and TRBJ2-3; D is uncertain. CDR1 and CDR2 (germline): DFQATT, SNEGSKA (reference sequence). This CDR3 has 11 residues. V was shortened by 6 bases and J by 2 bases, with 6 bases between the two germline ends. The CDR3 sequence is CSAAVTDTQYV. The CDR3 nucleotides are TGCAGTGCGGCGGTCACAGATACGCAGTATGTT.

In its sample, this clonotype was seen many times. The rearrangement uses TRBV7-2 and TRBJ1-1; TRBD1 is a possible D gene (5 bases). This CDR3 has 17 residues. From germline, CDR1 is SGHTA and CDR2 FQGNSA. V was cut by 0 bases and J by 0 bases, with 14 bases left in between. The DNA for the CDR3 is TGTGCCAGCAGCTTAGCGAGATTGACAGTTATGAACACTGAAGCTTTCTTT. Translating gives CASSLARLTVMNTEAFF.

This clonotype was recorded a few times. The chain links TRBV28 to TRBJ2-7, with TRBD2 identical over 8 bases. Germline V gene data show CDR1 as MDHEN and CDR2 as SYDVKM. V trimming: 5 bases; J trimming: 3 bases; junction bases outside the gene matches: 9. There are 15 residues in the CDR3. CDR3 nucleotides: TGTGCCAGCAGTCGGACGGGAGGGGGGAACTACGAGCAGTACTTC. Its protein product is CASSRTGGGNYEQYF.

This clonotype appeared many times. This chain links TRBV7-2 with TRBJ2-5; 10 nucleotides align to TRBD2. CDR1 is SGHTA, CDR2 FQGNSA, per germline. The CDR3 has 16 amino acids. The V gene end was trimmed by 2 bases and the J gene end by 5 bases; junction bases not matched to a gene: 8. CDR3 coding DNA: TGTGCCAGCAGCTTAAATAGCGGGGGGCCCCGGGAGACCCAGTACTTC. Amino acid sequence: CASSLNSGGPRETQYF.

This clonotype was seen more than once but under ten times. The CDR3 spells CAISESSTGRETQYF. The CDR3 coding sequence is TGTGCCATCAGTGAGTCATCCACGGGAAGAGAGACCCAGTACTTC. The chain employs TRBV10-3 and TRBJ2-5; D possibly corresponds to TRBD2 (5 bases). The CDR3 consists of 15 residues. The V end lost 0 bases, the J end lost 4 bases, and 12 bases lay between the germline ends. The V gene's germline CDR1 is ENHRY and CDR2 SYGVKD.